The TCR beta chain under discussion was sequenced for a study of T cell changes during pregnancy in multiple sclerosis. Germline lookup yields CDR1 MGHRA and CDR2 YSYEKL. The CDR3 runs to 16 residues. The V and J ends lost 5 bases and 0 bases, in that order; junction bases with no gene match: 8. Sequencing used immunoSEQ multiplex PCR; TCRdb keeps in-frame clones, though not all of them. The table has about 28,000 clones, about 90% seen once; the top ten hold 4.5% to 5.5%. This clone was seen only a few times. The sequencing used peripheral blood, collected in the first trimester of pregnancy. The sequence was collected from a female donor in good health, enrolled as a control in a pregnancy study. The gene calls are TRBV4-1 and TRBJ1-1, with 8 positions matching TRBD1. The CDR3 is CASSSGTGMVNTEAFF. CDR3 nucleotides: TGCGCCAGCAGCTCCGGGACAGGCATGGTGAACACTGAAGCTTTCTTT.